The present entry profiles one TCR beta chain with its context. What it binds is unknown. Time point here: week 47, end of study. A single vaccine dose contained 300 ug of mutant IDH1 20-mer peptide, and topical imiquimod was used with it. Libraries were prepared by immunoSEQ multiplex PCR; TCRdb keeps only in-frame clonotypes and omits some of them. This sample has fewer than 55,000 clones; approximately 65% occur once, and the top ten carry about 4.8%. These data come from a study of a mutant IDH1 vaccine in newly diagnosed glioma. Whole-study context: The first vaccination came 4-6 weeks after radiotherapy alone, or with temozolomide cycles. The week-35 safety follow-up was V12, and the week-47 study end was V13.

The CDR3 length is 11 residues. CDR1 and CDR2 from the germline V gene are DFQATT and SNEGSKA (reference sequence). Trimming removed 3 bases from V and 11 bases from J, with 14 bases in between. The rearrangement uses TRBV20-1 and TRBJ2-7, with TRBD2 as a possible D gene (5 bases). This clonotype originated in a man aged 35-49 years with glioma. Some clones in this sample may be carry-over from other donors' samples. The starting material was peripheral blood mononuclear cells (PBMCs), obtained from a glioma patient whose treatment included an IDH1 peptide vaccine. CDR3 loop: CSARGGFEEYF. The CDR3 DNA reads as TGCAGTGCTAGGGGCGGGTTTGAGGAGTACTTC.